A selection of T cell receptor beta chains follows, all from one sample in a study of blood T cell repertoires in COVID-19. Sequencing was performed with immunoSEQ multiplex PCR; in TCRdb, only in-frame clones are kept and a portion is missing. The sample includes some 170,000 clones, roughly 81% of them seen just once. Material: peripheral blood. These receptors were obtained from a middle-aged woman with COVID-19, enrolled during active disease. Both conserved end residues are part of each CDR3. A D gene is named only where the DNA matches it firmly. Clone size, where shown, is once, few, many, or a class for clones that have expanded.

d_call clone_size j_call v_call cdr3_nt cdr3_aa
TRBD1 once TRBJ2-1 TRBV24-1 TGTGCCACCAGTGATTCCGGACAGGGGAGGACCTACAATGAGCAGTTCTTC CATSDSGQGRTYNEQFF
NA NA TRBJ1-1 TRBV30 TGTGCCTGGAGCCCGGGGGGGGCGTACACTGAAGCTTTCTTT CAWSPGGAYTEAFF
NA NA TRBJ2-1 TRBV27 TGTGCCAGCAGCTCGGAGGCCCGTCCAAATGAGCAGTTCTTC CASSSEARPNEQFF
TRBD1 few TRBJ2-3 TRBV6-4 TGTGCCAGCAGCCAGACAGGGACCGAAGCAGATACGCAGTATTTT CASSQTGTEADTQYF
NA few TRBJ1-5 TRBV19 TGTGCCAGTAGTGCGACAGTCAATCAGCCCCAGCATTTT CASSATVNQPQHF
NA NA TRBJ2-5 TRBV5-6 TGTGCCAGCAGCTTGGATTGGGGCACCCAAGAGACCCAGTACTTC CASSLDWGTQETQYF
NA NA TRBJ2-5 TRBV5-4 TGTGCCAGCAGCTTCGGGGAGACCCAGTACTTC CASSFGETQYF
TRBD1 NA TRBJ1-2 TRBV30 TGTGCCTGGCGCCCCGGACAGGTGAACTATGGCTACACCTTC CAWRPGQVNYGYTF
TRBD1 few TRBJ2-3 TRBV14 TGTGCCAGCAGCCATCTGTACAGGGGTCTGGCCTCAGATACGCAGTATTTT CASSHLYRGLASDTQYF
NA NA TRBJ2-3 TRBV7-2 TGTGCCAGCAGCTTGGACAGTCGACCTGGGGATACGCAGTATTTT CASSLDSRPGDTQYF
TRBD2 NA TRBJ2-2 TRBV7-9 TGTGCCAGCAGCTTACCTCGGGGGGGCAGCGGGGAGCTGTTTTTT CASSLPRGGSGELFF
NA few TRBJ2-3 TRBV3-1/TRBV3-2 TGTGCCAGCAGCCCGTCAACCGGTTCCACAGATACGCAGTATTTT CASSPSTGSTDTQYF
NA NA TRBJ2-3 TRBV9 TGTGCCAGCAGCGTAGGACTAGAAACCCGCACAGATACGCAGTATTTT CASSVGLETRTDTQYF
NA NA TRBJ2-1 TRBV11-2 TGTGCCAGCAGCGCCTTGATGGGGCTGAGCTCCTACAATGAGCAGTTCTTC CASSALMGLSSYNEQFF
TRBD1 NA TRBJ2-2 TRBV19 TGTGCCAGTAGTGCGGACAGGGAGACCGGGGAGCTGTTTTTT CASSADRETGELFF
NA NA TRBJ1-1 TRBV6-5 TGTGCCAGCGTTGGCGGGCCCACTGAAGCTTTCTTT CASVGGPTEAFF
TRBD1 NA TRBJ1-2 TRBV11-2 TGTGCCAGCAGCAGCATTAGGGGGCGCGATGGCTACACCTTC CASSSIRGRDGYTF
NA NA TRBJ2-3 TRBV7-9 TGTGCCAGCAGCCCGAGTCCCCCCCCAGATACGCAGTATTTT CASSPSPPPDTQYF
TRBD2 once TRBJ2-3 TRBV2 TGTGCCAGCAGTGGACTAGCGGGAGAGTATACGCAGTATTTT CASSGLAGEYTQYF
NA NA TRBJ1-1 TRBV6-5 TGTGCCAGCAGCTATGCCCCATACGGGAACACTGAAGCTTTCTTT CASSYAPYGNTEAFF
NA NA TRBJ2-5 TRBV6-5 TGTGCCAGCAGTTACATTCAGCAAGAGACCCAGTACTTC CASSYIQQETQYF
TRBD1 NA TRBJ2-2 TRBV28 TGTGCCAGCAGCTCCGGGACAGGGAAGACCGGGGAGCTGTTTTTT CASSSGTGKTGELFF
NA NA TRBJ1-6 TRBV2 TGTGCCAGCAGTGCGCGGGGGAACCGGAATTCACCCCTCCACTTT CASSARGNRNSPLHF
NA NA TRBJ1-6 TRBV11-2 TGTGCCAGCAGCTTAGGTGGACTAAGTGGTTCACCCCTCCACTTT CASSLGGLSGSPLHF
NA NA TRBJ2-3 TRBV19 TGTGCCAGTAGTACCCAAGCTTCAACAGATACGCAGTATTTT CASSTQASTDTQYF
NA NA TRBJ2-5 TRBV20-1 TGCAGTGCTAGGGCCTGGGAGACCCAGTACTTC CSARAWETQYF
NA NA TRBJ2-1 TRBV15 TGTGCCACCAGCAGAGATCGTATGAGCTCCTACAATGAGCAGTTCTTC CATSRDRMSSYNEQFF
TRBD1 NA TRBJ1-6 TRBV5-6 TGTGCCAGCAGCAGCCATCAGGGGGCCTATGGTTCACCCCTCCACTTT CASSSHQGAYGSPLHF
NA NA TRBJ1-1 TRBV6-5 TGTGCCAGCAGTTCGGGGGGGGGAGCTTTCTTT CASSSGGGAFF
NA NA TRBJ1-2 TRBV19 TGTGCCAGTAGTAACCGGGACACTTGGTTCTATGGCTACACCTTC CASSNRDTWFYGYTF
TRBD1 NA TRBJ1-4 TRBV3-1/TRBV3-2 TGTGCCAGCAGCCCGACAGGGAGGAAGGAAAAACTGTTTTTT CASSPTGRKEKLFF
NA NA TRBJ2-1 TRBV29-1 TGCAGATCGGGGAGCTCCTACAATGAGCAGTTCTTC CRSGSSYNEQFF
TRBD2 NA TRBJ2-1 TRBV27 TGTGCCAGCACCCTCAAAGGGGCTAGCGGGAACTACAATGAGCAGTTCTTC CASTLKGASGNYNEQFF
NA NA TRBJ1-2 TRBV5-6 TGTGCCAGCAACGTAAGCCCTAACTATGGCTACACCTTC CASNVSPNYGYTF
NA NA TRBJ1-6 TRBV6-1 TGTGCCAGCAGTGACGGTGCAGGCCGGGGGAATTCACCCCTCCACTTT CASSDGAGRGNSPLHF
TRBD1 once TRBJ2-7 TRBV5-1 TGCGCCAGCAGCACCCCAGGGACAGGGAGGGAGCAGTACTTC CASSTPGTGREQYF
NA few TRBJ2-4 TRBV5-6 TGTGCCAGCAGCCATCCGACAGGATCGAAAAACATTCAGTACTTC CASSHPTGSKNIQYF